This TCR beta chain was sequenced in a study of neurological immune-mediated disorders. A few counts support this clonotype. TCRdb fed the 5' RACE reads into MiXCR, producing one record per CDR3 protein. The table shows more than 40,000 distinct CDR3 sequences, with about 15% occurring only once. The CDR3 is made up of 15 amino acids. V lost 6 bases to trimming and J lost 4 bases; unmatched junction nucleotides: 10. The specimen sequenced was CD4+ T cells from blood. This TCR was sampled from a woman aged 55-70 years with HTLV-1-associated myelopathy (HAM/TSP). The chain employs TRBV12-3 or TRBV12-4 and TRBJ2-3; 7 nucleotides line up with TRBD2. CDR3 in DNA: TGTGCCAGCAGACCGCGGGGGATTCAAGCAGATACGCAGTATTTT. It is translated as CASRPRGIQADTQYF.